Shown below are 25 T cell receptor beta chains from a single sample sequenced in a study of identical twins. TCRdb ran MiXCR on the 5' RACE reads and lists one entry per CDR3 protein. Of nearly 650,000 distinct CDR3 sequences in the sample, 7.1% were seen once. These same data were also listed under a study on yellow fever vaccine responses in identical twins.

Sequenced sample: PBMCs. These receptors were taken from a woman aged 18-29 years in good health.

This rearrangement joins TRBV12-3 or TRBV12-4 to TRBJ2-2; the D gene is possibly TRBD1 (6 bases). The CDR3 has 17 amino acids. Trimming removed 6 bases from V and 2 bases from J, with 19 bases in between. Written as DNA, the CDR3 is TGTGCCAGCAGCCGACCCTCCGGGACACCAAACACCGGGGAGCTGTTTTTT. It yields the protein CASSRPSGTPNTGELFF.

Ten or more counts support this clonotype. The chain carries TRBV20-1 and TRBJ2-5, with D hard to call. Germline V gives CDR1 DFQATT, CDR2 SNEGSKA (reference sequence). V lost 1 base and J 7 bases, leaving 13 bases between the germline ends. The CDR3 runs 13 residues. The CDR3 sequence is CSARGPLTGTQYF. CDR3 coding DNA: TGCAGTGCTAGAGGGCCCTTAACGGGGACCCAGTACTTC.

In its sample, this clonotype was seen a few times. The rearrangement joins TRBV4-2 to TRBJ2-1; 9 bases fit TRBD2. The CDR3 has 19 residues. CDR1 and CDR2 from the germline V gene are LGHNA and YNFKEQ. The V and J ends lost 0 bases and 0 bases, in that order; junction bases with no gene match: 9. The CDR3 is CASSQDFSGRRDSYNEQFF. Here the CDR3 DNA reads TGTGCCAGCAGCCAAGATTTCAGCGGGAGGAGAGACTCCTACAATGAGCAGTTCTTC.

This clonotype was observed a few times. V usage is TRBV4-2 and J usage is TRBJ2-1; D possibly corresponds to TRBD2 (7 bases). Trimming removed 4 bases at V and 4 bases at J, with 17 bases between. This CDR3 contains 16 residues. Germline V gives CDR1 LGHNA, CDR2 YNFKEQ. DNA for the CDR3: TGTGCCAGCAGCCCCGACCGGGGGGCAATGTACAATGAGCAGTTCTTC. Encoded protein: CASSPDRGAMYNEQFF.

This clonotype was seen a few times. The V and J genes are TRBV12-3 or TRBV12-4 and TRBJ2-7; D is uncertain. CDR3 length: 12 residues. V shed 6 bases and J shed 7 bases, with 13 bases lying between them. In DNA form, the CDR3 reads TGTGCCAGCAGCCGCAAAGGGTTGGAGCAGTACTTC. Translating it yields CASSRKGLEQYF.

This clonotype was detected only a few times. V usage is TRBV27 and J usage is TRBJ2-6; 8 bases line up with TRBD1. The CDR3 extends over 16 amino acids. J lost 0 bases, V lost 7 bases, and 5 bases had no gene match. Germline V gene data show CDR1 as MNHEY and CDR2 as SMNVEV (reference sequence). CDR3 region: CASTGQVFSGANVLTF. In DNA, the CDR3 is TGTGCCAGCACGGGACAGGTGTTCTCTGGGGCCAACGTCCTGACTTTC.

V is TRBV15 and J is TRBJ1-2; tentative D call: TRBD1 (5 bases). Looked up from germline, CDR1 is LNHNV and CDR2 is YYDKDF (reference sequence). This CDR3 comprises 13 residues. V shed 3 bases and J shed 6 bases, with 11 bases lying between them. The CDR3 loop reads CATSSRDFDGYTF. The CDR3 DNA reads TGTGCCACCAGCAGCCGGGACTTCGATGGCTACACCTTC.

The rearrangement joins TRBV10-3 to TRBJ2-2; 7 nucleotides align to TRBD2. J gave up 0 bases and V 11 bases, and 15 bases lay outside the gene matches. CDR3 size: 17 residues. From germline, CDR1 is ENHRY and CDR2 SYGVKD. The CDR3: CASLPGGTWTNTGELFF. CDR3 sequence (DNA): TGTGCCTCGTTACCCGGGGGGACTTGGACGAACACCGGGGAGCTGTTTTTT.

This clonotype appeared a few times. CDR3 DNA: TGCGCCAGCAGCCTCACACTCCTTACAGGGGCCTCCTACAATGAGCAGTTCTTC. This codes for CASSLTLLTGASYNEQFF. This chain connects TRBV5-1 to TRBJ2-1; 7 bases map to TRBD1. Germline V gene data show CDR1 as SGHRS and CDR2 as YFSETQ. The trim removed 4 bases at V and 0 bases at J, leaving 13 bases unmatched. This CDR3 contains 18 residues.

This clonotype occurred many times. The DNA for the CDR3 is TGTGCCAGCAGTTATAGGGGAGGCTATGGCTACACCTTC. Residues: CASSYRGGYGYTF. The gene calls are TRBV6-5 and TRBJ1-2; D may be TRBD1 (5 bases). V lost 3 bases to trimming and J lost 4 bases, with 9 bases between them. This CDR3 has 13 amino acids. Germline V gene data show CDR1 as MNHEY and CDR2 as SVGAGI.

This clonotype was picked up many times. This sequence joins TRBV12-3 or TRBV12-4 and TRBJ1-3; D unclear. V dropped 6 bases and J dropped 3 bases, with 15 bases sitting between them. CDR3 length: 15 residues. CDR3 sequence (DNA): TGTGCCAGCAGGACGGGTCCCCGAGGTGGAAACACCATATATTTT. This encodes CASRTGPRGGNTIYF.

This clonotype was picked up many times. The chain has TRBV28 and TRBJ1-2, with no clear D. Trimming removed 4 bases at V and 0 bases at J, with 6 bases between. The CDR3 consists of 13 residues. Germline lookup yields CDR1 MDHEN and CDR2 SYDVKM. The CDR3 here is CASSSKANYGYTF. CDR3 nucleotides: TGTGCCAGCAGTTCCAAAGCTAACTATGGCTACACCTTC.

CDR3 in DNA: TGCAGTGCTAGAGACCAAGCGGGGGTTAACAATGAGCAGTTCTTC. Its protein product is CSARDQAGVNNEQFF. The J gene is TRBJ2-1, the V gene TRBV20-1; 8 bases map to TRBD2. The CDR3 covers 15 residues. Germline CDR1 reads DFQATT; CDR2 reads SNEGSKA (reference sequence). Germline trimming cut 0 bases from V and 5 bases from J; bases unmatched to any gene: 6.

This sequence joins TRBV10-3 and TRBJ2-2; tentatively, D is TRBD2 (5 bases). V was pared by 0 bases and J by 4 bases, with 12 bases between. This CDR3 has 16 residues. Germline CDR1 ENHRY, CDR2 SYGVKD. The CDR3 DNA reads TGTGCCATCAGTGAGTCTACGCGGGTCCTCACCGGGGAGCTGTTTTTT. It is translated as CAISESTRVLTGELFF.

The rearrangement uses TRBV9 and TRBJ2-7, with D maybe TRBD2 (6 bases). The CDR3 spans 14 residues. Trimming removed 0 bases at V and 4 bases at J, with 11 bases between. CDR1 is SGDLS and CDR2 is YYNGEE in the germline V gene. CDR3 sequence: CASSVEKGTYEQYF. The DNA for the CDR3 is TGTGCCAGCAGCGTAGAAAAGGGGACTTACGAGCAGTACTTC.

CDR3 sequence reads: CASTGEGSGANVLTF. The CDR3 DNA reads TGTGCCAGCACAGGGGAAGGGTCTGGGGCCAACGTCCTGACTTTC. The chain is built from TRBV6-1 and TRBJ2-6; D might be TRBD1 (6 bases). Germline-derived CDR1 and CDR2 are MNHNS and SASEGT. Trimming cost V 7 bases and J 1 base, with 11 bases left between them. This CDR3 contains 15 residues.

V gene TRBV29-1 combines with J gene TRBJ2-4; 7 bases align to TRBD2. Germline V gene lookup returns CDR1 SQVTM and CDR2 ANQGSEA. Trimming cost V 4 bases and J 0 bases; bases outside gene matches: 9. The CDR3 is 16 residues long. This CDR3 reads CSVGLLGGEAKNIQYF. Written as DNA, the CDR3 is TGCAGCGTTGGACTTTTGGGAGGGGAAGCCAAAAACATTCAGTACTTC.

The CDR3 DNA reads TGTGCCACCAGTGAGGCGGGAGCAGCAGATACGCAGTATTTT. Translating it yields CATSEAGAADTQYF. The chain employs TRBV24-1 and TRBJ2-3; TRBD2 matches at 7 bases. The CDR3 totals 14 residues. Per the germline V gene, CDR1 is KGHDR and CDR2 is SFDVKD. With 4 bases clipped from V and 4 bases from J, the junction kept 4 bases outside the gene matches.

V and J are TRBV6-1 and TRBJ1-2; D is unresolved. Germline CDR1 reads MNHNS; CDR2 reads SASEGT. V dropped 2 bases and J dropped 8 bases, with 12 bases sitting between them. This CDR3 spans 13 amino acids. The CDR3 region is CASSEKGNTGYTF. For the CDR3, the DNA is TGTGCCAGCAGTGAAAAAGGGAATACGGGCTACACCTTC.

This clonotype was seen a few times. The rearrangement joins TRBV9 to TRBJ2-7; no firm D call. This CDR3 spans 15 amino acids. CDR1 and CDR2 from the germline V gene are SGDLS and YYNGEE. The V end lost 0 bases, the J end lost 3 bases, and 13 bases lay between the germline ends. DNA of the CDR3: TGTGCCAGCAGCGTAGGGGTAGGGTCGAGCTACGAGCAGTACTTC. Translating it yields CASSVGVGSSYEQYF. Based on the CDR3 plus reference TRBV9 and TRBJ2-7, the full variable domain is DSGVTQTPKHLITATGQRVTLRCSPRSGDLSVYWYQQSLDQGLQFLIQYYNGEERAKGNILERFSAQQFPDLHSELNLSSLELGDSALYFCASSVGVGSSYEQYFGPGTRLTVT.

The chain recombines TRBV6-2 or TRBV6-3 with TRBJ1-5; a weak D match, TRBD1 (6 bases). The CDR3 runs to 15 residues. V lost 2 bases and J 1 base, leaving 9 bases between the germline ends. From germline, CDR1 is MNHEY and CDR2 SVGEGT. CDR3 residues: CASSYGGGSNQPQHF. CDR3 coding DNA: TGTGCCAGCAGTTACGGCGGGGGCAGCAATCAGCCCCAGCATTTT.

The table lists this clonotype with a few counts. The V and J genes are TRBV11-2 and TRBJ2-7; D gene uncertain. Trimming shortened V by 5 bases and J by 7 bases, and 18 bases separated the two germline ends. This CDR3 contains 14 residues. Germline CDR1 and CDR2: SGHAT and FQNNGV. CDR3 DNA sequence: TGTGCCAGCAGCCCCGAGAGCACAAAGCCGGAGCAGTACTTC. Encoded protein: CASSPESTKPEQYF.

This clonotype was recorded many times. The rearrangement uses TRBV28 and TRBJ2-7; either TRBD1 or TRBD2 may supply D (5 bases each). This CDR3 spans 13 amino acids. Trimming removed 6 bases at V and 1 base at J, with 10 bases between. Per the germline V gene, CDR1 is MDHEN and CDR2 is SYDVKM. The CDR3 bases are TGTGCCAGCAGCGGGGACGGGTCCTACGAGCAGTACTTC. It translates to CASSGDGSYEQYF.

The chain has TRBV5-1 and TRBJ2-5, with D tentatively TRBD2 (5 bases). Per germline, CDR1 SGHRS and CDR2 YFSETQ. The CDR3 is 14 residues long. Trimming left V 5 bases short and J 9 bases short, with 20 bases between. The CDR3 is CASRPLGSQEAQYF. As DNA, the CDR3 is TGCGCCAGCAGGCCGCTTGGGAGTCAGGAGGCCCAGTACTTC.

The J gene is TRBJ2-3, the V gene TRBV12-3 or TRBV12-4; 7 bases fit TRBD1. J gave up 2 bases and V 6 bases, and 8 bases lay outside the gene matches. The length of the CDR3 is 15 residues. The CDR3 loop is CASRATQGNTDTQYF. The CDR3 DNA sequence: TGTGCCAGCAGGGCTACACAGGGGAACACAGATACGCAGTATTTT.